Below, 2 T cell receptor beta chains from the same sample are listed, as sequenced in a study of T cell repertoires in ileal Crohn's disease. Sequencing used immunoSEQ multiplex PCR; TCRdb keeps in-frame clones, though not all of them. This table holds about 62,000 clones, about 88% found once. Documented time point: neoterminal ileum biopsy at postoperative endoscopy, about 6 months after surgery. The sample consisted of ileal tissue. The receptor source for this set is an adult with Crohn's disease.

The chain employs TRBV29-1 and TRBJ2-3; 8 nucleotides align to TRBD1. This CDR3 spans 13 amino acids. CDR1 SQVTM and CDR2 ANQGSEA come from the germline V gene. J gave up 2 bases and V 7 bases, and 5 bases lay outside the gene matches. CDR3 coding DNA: TGCAGCGCAACGCAGGGGGCCACAGATACGCAGTATTTT. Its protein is CSATQGATDTQYF.

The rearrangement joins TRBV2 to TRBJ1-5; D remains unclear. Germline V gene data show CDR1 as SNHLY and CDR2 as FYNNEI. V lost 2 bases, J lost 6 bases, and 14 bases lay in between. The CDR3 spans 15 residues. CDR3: CASSETTEEGQPQHF. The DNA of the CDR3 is TGTGCCAGCAGTGAAACTACAGAGGAGGGTCAGCCCCAGCATTTT.